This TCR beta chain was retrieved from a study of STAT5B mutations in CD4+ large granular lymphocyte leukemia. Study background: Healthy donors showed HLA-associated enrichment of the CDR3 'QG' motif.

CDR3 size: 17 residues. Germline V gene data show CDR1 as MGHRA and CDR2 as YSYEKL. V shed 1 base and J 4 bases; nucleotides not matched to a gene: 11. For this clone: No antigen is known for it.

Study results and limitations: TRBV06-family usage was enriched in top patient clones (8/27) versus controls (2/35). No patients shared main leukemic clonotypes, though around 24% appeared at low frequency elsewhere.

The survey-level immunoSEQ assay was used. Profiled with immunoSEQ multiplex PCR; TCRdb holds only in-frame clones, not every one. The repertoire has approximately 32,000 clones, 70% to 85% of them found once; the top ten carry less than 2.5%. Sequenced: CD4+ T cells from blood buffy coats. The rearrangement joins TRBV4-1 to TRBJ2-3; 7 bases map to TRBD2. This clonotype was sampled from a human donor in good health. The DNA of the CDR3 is TGCGCCAGCAGCCAAGTGGGGAGGGCCCGGGGAGCAGATACGCAGTATTTT. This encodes CASSQVGRARGADTQYF.